Listed here is a single TCR beta chain. The antigen is not known. This sample was taken from a study of cytotoxic CD8 clonotypes in ibrutinib-treated CLL. Background on the study: Across the patients, roughly ten were relapsed/refractory, about 14 treatment-naive and approximately 17 IGHV unmutated.

Findings and limits, study-wide: Having risen at ibrutinib response, clonality had fallen back toward baseline by progression.

Clones were sequenced by immunoSEQ multiplex PCR, and TCRdb holds only the in-frame ones, with some missing. The sample holds approximately 300,000 clones, approximately 80% seen once. The sequenced sample was PBMCs, obtained before ibrutinib treatment. The sequence came from a human donor with chronic lymphocytic leukemia.

The CDR3 protein is CASSLDPQGMNTEAFF. In DNA, the CDR3 is TGCGCCAGCAGCTTGGATCCACAGGGGATGAACACTGAAGCTTTCTTT. This chain uses TRBV5-1 with TRBJ1-1; TRBD1 matches 7 bases. CDR1 and CDR2 (germline): SGHRS, YFSETQ. The length of the CDR3 is 16 residues. Trimming removed 0 bases from V and 0 bases from J; junction bases left unmatched: 5.